This TCR beta chain came from a study of identical twins (dated by TCRdb to 2016 to 2017). Looking at the study overall: The study deep-sequenced TCR alpha and beta repertoires from monozygotic twins, unrelated adults of various ages and cord blood to test whether fetal clonotypes persist. To rule out contamination, replicate twin experiments were performed at different times with different library preparation protocols.

From the germline V gene (reference sequence), CDR1 is DFQATT and CDR2 is SNEGSKA. The CDR3 contains 16 residues, cysteine and phenylalanine counted. The sequence is cut down to CDR3 DNA, 48 bases in frame from base 1. Trimming accounts for 0 bases at V and 9 bases at J, while the number of junction bases matched to no gene is 11. Receptor libraries were prepared by 5' RACE. TCRdb records Illumina HiSeq 2000 as the sequencer. A universal primer binding site was added through template switching, and the final cDNA carried a unique molecular identifier so that TCR cDNA molecules could be counted accurately. Specific primers in the conserved constant-segment region were used to synthesize first-strand cDNA for the TCR alpha and beta chains. To control for contamination, every cDNA library carried two barcodes: a SMART-Mk sample barcode plus Illumina barcodes. TruSeq adapter sequences along with Illumina sample barcodes were introduced in two successive PCR steps. Sequencing of the TCR alpha and beta cDNA libraries was done on the Illumina HiSeq platform using custom primers. The authors processed their data as follows. MiGEC was used to process raw reads and extract unique molecular identifiers, and MiXCR was used to find CDR3 positions. Recombination models were inferred per individual with the repgenHMM and IGoR tools using an EM algorithm. The tcR package in R was used for shared clonotype analysis, with sharing normalized by the product of cloneset sizes. To study raw recombination free of thymic and clonal selection effects, out-of-frame nonproductive sequences were analyzed. TCRdb applied fastp at Q25 and MiXCR to the public reads, then kept only in-frame beta chains. Every distinct CDR3 protein forms one entry, paired with its most common genes and DNA. Clone size and V and J calls follow TCRdb, not the original study. The sample table records hundreds of thousands of distinct CDR3 sequences; roughly an eighth of these occur just once. The top ten constitute around 1.6% of the sample.

Every donor was a healthy Caucasian. The twin cohort comprised three pairs of female monozygotic twins, all aged roughly 18 to 30 years. Peripheral blood mononuclear cells were the source from which RNA for the TCR libraries was isolated. The table lists this clonotype with many counts. It has no known antigen specificity. Within one base of it there is no much larger clone, and no base qualities were kept. Points the paper makes about the study in general: Abundant cord blood beta clonotypes had fewer insertions, young adult naive repertoires showed a similar but weaker trend, and memory repertoires showed no such trend. Compared with coincidental sharing between unrelated individuals, out-of-frame TCR alpha sequences shared between twins showed an excess of sequences with low generation probability. Zero-insertion analyses could be partly confounded by invariant T cells such as MAIT and iNKT, though diverse VJ usage argued against such confounding for most clonotypes. Out-of-frame TCR alpha sharing in monozygotic twins was systematically underestimated by recombination models, whereas sharing between unrelated individuals was in agreement with the recombination models. The excess sharing between twins in beta out-of-frame sequences was weaker because fewer shared sequences reduced the signal-to-noise ratio. Because the same donors could not be followed over many years, conclusions were based on cross-sectional statistical analysis.

In addition, the sample was reused for a study of yellow fever vaccine responses in identical twins. The second study, in turn, reports: According to the authors, in identical twins the way T cells responded to vaccination appeared partly convergent and partly personalized. In identical twins, the study followed T cell clones that responded to the vaccine with precision.

The clonotype originates from a young woman in good health. The chain is assembled from TRBV20-1 and TRBJ2-3, and 11 bases in between align with TRBD2. The sequencing sample was made of PBMCs. The CDR3 protein sequence reads: CSARDPLAGDVSTQYF. The DNA sequence is given as TGCAGTGCTAGAGATCCACTAGCGGGAGATGTTTCAACGCAGTATTTT.